The 17 T cell receptor beta chains presented below share a single source sample, sequenced in a study of control samples from healthy donors and cancer patients. TCRdb keeps only in-frame clones here, not all; method: immunoSEQ multiplex PCR. Among roughly 80,000 clones, roughly 84% were seen once, and the ten largest hold around 5.7%. The sequenced sample consisted of blood. The receptors come from a woman aged 45-60 years in good health.

This clone was counted once. V gene TRBV4-2 combines with J gene TRBJ2-6; 10 bases fit TRBD2. The CDR3 loop spans 21 amino acids. V gave up 1 base and J gave up 0 bases; unmatched junction bases: 12. CDR1 and CDR2 from the germline V gene are LGHNA and YNFKEQ. The CDR3: CASSQVGPSGGSSSGANVLTF. For the CDR3, the DNA is TGTGCCAGCAGCCAAGTAGGACCTAGCGGGGGTTCGAGCTCTGGGGCCAACGTCCTGACTTTC.

The chain couples TRBV7-9 to TRBJ2-6; D call uncertain. In germline, CDR1 is SEHNR, CDR2 FQNEAQ (reference sequence). CDR3 length equals 17 residues. Trimming removed 0 bases from V and 0 bases from J, with 9 bases in between. The CDR3 DNA follows: TGTGCCAGCAGCTTAGCGGAAGGCTTCTCTGGGGCCAACGTCCTGACTTTC. Translated, it gives CASSLAEGFSGANVLTF.

The chain has TRBV2 and TRBJ1-6; 9 bases fit TRBD1. This CDR3 has 13 residues. J lost 7 bases, V lost 8 bases, and 3 bases had no gene match. CDR1 SNHLY and CDR2 FYNNEI come from the germline V gene. This CDR3 reads CASSGQGNSPLHF. The CDR3 DNA is TGTGCCAGCTCGGGACAGGGCAATTCACCCCTCCACTTT.

The rearrangement links TRBV11-2 to TRBJ2-4; 8 nucleotides line up with TRBD2. With V trimmed by 5 bases and J by 2 bases, 14 bases remained unmatched. CDR1 is SGHAT and CDR2 is FQNNGV in the germline V gene. The CDR3 totals 18 residues. CDR3 bases: TGTGCCAGCAGCCCGGGACTAGTCTCCGGGATTACCAAAAACATTCAGTACTTC. Its translation is CASSPGLVSGITKNIQYF.

Concerning this clone: A junction end diverges from the germline sequence, so it may reflect a read error. The gene calls are TRBV3-1 (or the pseudogene TRBV3-2) and TRBJ1-4; D gene ambiguous. The CDR3 loop spans 13 amino acids. The germline gives CDR1 LGHDT, CDR2 YNNKEL (reference sequence). The CDR3 region has the DNA TGTGCCAGCAGCCAAGAAGGGATCGGCCTCCCGTATTTT. This gives the protein CASSQEGIGLPYF.

This rearrangement joins TRBV9 to TRBJ1-5; D is possibly TRBD1 (6 bases). From germline, CDR1 is SGDLS and CDR2 YYNGEE. The CDR3 runs to 17 residues. Deletions cut 0 bases from V and 3 bases from J, with 16 bases between. The CDR3 sequence is CASSVVEDSKDNQPQHF. The CDR3 DNA reads TGTGCCAGCAGCGTAGTGGAGGACAGTAAAGACAATCAGCCCCAGCATTTT.

The rearrangement links TRBV3-1 (or the pseudogene TRBV3-2) to TRBJ1-1, with a weak D call TRBD1 (5 bases). Germline V gives CDR1 LGHDT, CDR2 YNNKEL (reference sequence). V was pared by 5 bases and J by 2 bases, with 12 bases between. This CDR3 is 14 amino acids long. CDR3 sequence reads: CASSDSGTNTEAFF. CDR3 nucleotides: TGTGCCAGCAGCGATAGTGGGACCAACACTGAAGCTTTCTTT.

This clone was observed once. V gene TRBV3-1 (or the pseudogene TRBV3-2) combines with J gene TRBJ1-2; D perhaps matches TRBD1 (6 bases). Trimming left V 3 bases short and J 0 bases short, with 23 bases between. The CDR3 is 19 residues long. Germline-derived CDR1 and CDR2 are LGHDT and YNNKEL (reference sequence). In nucleotides, the CDR3 is TGTGCCAGCAGCCACCAATACGGCCAGGGGCATAACACTAACTATGGCTACACCTTC. It is translated as CASSHQYGQGHNTNYGYTF.

The chain joins TRBV6-5 to TRBJ1-2, with D unclear. V was shortened by 0 bases and J by 8 bases, with 10 bases between the two germline ends. In germline, CDR1 is MNHEY, CDR2 SVGAGI. This CDR3 spans 13 amino acids. CDR3 coding DNA: TGTGCCAGCAGTTACTCGACTATCCGGGGCTACACCTTC. This encodes CASSYSTIRGYTF.

This rearrangement joins TRBV3-1 (or the pseudogene TRBV3-2) to TRBJ2-3; D uncertain. This CDR3 contains 14 residues. Germline V gene sequence: CDR1 LGHDT, CDR2 YNNKEL (reference sequence). The germline V and J ends were trimmed by 3 bases and 5 bases, with 12 bases remaining between them. CDR3 nucleotides: TGTGCCAGCAGCCATCGGACCACTCGAGATACGCAGTATTTT. Amino acid sequence: CASSHRTTRDTQYF.

The chain links TRBV9 to TRBJ1-2; no firm D call. Germline V gene lookup returns CDR1 SGDLS and CDR2 YYNGEE. The CDR3 has 17 residues. The ends were cut back, 0 bases at V and 2 bases at J, with 17 bases in the middle. The DNA of the CDR3 is TGTGCCAGCAGCGTAGGAATTGGCGCGGGAGTAAACTATGGCTACACCTTC. Translation: CASSVGIGAGVNYGYTF. The complete variable domain, with remaining parts taken from reference TRBV9 and TRBJ1-2, reads DSGVTQTPKHLITATGQRVTLRCSPRSGDLSVYWYQQSLDQGLQFLIQYYNGEERAKGNILERFSAQQFPDLHSELNLSSLELGDSALYFCASSVGIGAGVNYGYTFGSGTRLTVV.

This sequence joins TRBV10-3 and TRBJ1-1; possibly TRBD1 for D (5 bases). Deletions cut 2 bases from V and 3 bases from J, with 7 bases between. The CDR3 covers 13 residues. Germline CDR1 ENHRY, CDR2 SYGVKD. CDR3 loop: CAISEVGDTEAFF. The CDR3 nucleotides are TGTGCCATCAGTGAGGTAGGGGACACTGAAGCTTTCTTT.

CDR3 sequence reads: CASSVLGGEWNEQFF. CDR3 nucleotides: TGTGCCAGCAGCGTTTTGGGGGGTGAATGGAATGAGCAGTTCTTC. The rearrangement joins TRBV9 to TRBJ2-1; D possibly corresponds to TRBD2 (6 bases). Trimming left V 2 bases short and J 7 bases short, with 16 bases between. This CDR3 comprises 15 residues. Looked up from germline, CDR1 is SGDLS and CDR2 is YYNGEE.

This clone was recorded once. This rearrangement joins TRBV2 to TRBJ1-1, with 7 positions matching TRBD1. The CDR3 is 15 residues long. From germline, CDR1 is SNHLY and CDR2 FYNNEI. The V segment lost 4 bases and the J segment 4 bases; nucleotides outside the gene matches: 9. The CDR3 protein is CASSVRTGLSTEAFF. Written as DNA, the CDR3 is TGTGCCAGCAGTGTAAGGACAGGTTTGAGCACTGAAGCTTTCTTT.

V usage is TRBV5-1 and J usage is TRBJ1-3, with 7 bases fitting TRBD1. V was pared by 3 bases and J by 3 bases, with 9 bases of the junction left unmatched. This CDR3 has 16 amino acids. Per germline, CDR1 SGHRS and CDR2 YFSETQ. The DNA of the CDR3 is TGCGCCAGCAGCTACGGGACAGCGGGAGATGGAAACACCATATATTTT. As protein: CASSYGTAGDGNTIYF.

The chain joins TRBV5-1 to TRBJ1-6, with D maybe TRBD1 (6 bases). Per the germline V gene, CDR1 is SGHRS and CDR2 is YFSETQ. The CDR3 consists of 15 residues. The V and J ends lost 4 bases and 9 bases respectively, with 17 bases between them. The CDR3 DNA reads TGCGCCAGCAGCCCCAGGACAGACTTGGGTTCACCCCTCCACTTT. This encodes CASSPRTDLGSPLHF. Supplemented by reference TRBV5-1 and TRBJ1-6, the full variable domain reads KAGVTQTPRYLIKTRGQQVTLSCSPISGHRSVSWYQQTPGQGLQFLFEYFSETQRNKGNFPGRFSGRQFSNSRSEMNVSTLELGDSALYLCASSPRTDLGSPLHFGNGTRLTVT.

The chain is built from TRBV12-3 or TRBV12-4 and TRBJ1-1; D not certain. This CDR3 region has 12 residues. V lost 11 bases and J 0 bases, leaving 10 bases between the germline ends. CDR3 amino acids: CAGQKMNTEAFF. CDR3 bases: TGTGCCGGTCAGAAAATGAACACTGAAGCTTTCTTT.